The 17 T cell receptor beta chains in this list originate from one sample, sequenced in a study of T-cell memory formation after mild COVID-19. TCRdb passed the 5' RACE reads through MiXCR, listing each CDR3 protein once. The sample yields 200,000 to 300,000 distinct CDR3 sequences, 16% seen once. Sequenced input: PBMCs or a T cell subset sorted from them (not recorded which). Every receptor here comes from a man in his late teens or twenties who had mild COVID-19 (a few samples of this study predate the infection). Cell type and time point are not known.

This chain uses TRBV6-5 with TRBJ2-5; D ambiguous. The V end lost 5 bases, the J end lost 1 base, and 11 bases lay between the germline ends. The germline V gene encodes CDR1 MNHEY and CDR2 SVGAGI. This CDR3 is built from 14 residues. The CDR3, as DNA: TGTGCCAGCAGTCCCATCGCGCTCCAAGAGACCCAGTACTTC. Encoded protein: CASSPIALQETQYF.

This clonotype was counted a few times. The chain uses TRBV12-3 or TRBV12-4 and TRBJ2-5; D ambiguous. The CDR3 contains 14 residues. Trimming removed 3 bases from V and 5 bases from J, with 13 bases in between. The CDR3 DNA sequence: TGTGCCAGCAGTTTTGGGCAGGTGATGGAGACCCAGTACTTC. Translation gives CASSFGQVMETQYF.

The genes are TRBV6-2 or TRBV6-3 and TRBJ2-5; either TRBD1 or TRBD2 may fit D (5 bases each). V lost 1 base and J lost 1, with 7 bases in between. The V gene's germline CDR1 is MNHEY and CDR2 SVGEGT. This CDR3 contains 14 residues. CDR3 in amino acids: CASSYWGTQETQYF. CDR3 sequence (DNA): TGTGCCAGCAGTTACTGGGGGACCCAAGAGACCCAGTACTTC.

CDR3 sequence: CASSSTGGGRTEAFF. The CDR3 DNA reads as TGTGCCAGCAGTTCGACAGGTGGGGGACGCACTGAAGCTTTCTTT. The chain combines TRBV6-2 or TRBV6-3 with TRBJ1-1, with TRBD1 as a possible D gene (6 bases). Trimming left V 4 bases short and J 4 bases short, with 16 bases between. Germline V gene data show CDR1 as MNHEY and CDR2 as SVGEGT. The CDR3 totals 15 residues.

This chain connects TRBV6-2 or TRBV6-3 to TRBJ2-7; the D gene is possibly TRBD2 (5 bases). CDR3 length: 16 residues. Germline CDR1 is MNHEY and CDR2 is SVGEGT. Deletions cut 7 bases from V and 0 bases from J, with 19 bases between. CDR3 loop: CASTRLELGVSYEQYF. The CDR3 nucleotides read TGTGCCAGCACTCGCTTGGAGCTGGGAGTCTCCTACGAGCAGTACTTC.

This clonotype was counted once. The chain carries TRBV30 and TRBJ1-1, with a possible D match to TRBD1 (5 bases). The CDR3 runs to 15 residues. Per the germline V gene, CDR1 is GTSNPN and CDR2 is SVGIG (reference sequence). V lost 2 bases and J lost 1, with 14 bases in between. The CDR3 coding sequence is TGTGCCTGGAGTCTCCGGGGGGGGTCGAACACTGAAGCTTTCTTT. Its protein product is CAWSLRGGSNTEAFF.

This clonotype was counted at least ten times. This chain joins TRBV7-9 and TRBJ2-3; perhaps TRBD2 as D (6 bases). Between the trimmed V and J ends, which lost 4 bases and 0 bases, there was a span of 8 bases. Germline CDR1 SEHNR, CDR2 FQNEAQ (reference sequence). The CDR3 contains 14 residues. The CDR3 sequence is CASSSGTSTDTQYF. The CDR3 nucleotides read TGTGCCAGCAGCTCCGGGACTAGCACAGATACGCAGTATTTT.

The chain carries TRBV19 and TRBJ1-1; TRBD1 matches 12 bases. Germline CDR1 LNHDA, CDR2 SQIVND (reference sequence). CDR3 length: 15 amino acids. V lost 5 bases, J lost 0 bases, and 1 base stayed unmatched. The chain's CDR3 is CASSGTGGMNTEAFF. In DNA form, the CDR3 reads TGTGCCAGTAGTGGGACAGGGGGCATGAACACTGAAGCTTTCTTT.

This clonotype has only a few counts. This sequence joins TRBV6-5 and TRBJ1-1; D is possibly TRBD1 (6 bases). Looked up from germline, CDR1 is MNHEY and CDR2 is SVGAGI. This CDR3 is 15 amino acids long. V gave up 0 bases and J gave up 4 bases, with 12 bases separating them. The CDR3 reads CASSYSRGSSTEAFF. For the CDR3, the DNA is TGTGCCAGCAGTTACTCCAGGGGATCGAGCACTGAAGCTTTCTTT.

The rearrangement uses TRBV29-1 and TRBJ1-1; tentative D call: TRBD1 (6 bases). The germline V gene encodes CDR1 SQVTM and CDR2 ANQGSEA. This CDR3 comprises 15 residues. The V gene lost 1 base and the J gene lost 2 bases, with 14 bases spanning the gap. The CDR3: CSVEGVGGANTEAFF. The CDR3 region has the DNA TGCAGCGTTGAAGGGGTAGGGGGGGCAAACACTGAAGCTTTCTTT.

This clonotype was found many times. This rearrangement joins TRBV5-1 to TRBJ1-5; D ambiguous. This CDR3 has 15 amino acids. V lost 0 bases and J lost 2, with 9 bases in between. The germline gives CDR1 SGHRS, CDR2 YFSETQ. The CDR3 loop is CASSLDGLGNQPQHF. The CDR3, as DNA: TGCGCCAGCAGCTTGGATGGGTTGGGCAATCAGCCCCAGCATTTT. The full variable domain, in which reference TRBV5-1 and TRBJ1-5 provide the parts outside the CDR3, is KAGVTQTPRYLIKTRGQQVTLSCSPISGHRSVSWYQQTPGQGLQFLFEYFSETQRNKGNFPGRFSGRQFSNSRSEMNVSTLELGDSALYLCASSLDGLGNQPQHFGDGTRLSIL.

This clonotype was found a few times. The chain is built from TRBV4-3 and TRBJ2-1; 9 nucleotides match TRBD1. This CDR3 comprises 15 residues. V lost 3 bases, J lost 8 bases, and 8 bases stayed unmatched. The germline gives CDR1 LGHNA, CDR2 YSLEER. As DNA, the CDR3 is TGCGCCAGCAGCCACGGCGGGACAGGGCCCGATGAGCAGTTCTTC. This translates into CASSHGGTGPDEQFF.

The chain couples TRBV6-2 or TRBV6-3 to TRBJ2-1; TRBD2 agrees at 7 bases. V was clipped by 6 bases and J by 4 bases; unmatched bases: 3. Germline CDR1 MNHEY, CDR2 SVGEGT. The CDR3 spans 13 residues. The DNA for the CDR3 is TGTGCCAGCAGGGCTAGCGGATACAATGAGCAGTTCTTC. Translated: CASRASGYNEQFF.

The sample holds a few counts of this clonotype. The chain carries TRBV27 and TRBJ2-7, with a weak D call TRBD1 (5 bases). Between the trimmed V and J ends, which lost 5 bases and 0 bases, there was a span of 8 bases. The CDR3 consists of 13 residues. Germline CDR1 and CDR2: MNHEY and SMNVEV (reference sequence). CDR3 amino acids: CASSPRVSYEQYV. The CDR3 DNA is TGTGCCAGCAGTCCCAGGGTCTCCTACGAGCAGTACGTC.

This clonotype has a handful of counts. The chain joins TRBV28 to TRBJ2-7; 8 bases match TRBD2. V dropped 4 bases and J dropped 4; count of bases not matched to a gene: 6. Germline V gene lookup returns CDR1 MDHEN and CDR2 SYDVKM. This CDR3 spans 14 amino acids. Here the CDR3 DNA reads TGTGCCAGCAGTTCGTCGGCGGGGGGATACGAGCAGTACGTC. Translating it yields CASSSSAGGYEQYV.

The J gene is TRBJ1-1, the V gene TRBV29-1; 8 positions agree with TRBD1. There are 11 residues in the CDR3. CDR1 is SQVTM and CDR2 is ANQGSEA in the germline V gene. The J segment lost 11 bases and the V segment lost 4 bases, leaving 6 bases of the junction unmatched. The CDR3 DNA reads TGCAGCGTTGTTCAGGGGGCCTGGGCTTTCTTT. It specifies CSVVQGAWAFF.

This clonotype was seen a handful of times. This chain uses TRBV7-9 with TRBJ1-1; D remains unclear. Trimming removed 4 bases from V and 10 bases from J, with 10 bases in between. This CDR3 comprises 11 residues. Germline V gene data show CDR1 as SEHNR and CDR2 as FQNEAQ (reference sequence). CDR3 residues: CASSSGDGAFF. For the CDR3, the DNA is TGTGCCAGCAGCTCCGGGGATGGAGCTTTCTTT.